These T cell receptor beta chains were read from a single sample in a study of T-cell reconstitution after alpha-beta-depleted transplantation in children. TCRdb ran MiXCR on the PCR reads and lists one entry per CDR3 protein. The data hold hundreds of thousands of distinct CDR3 sequences, with 20% to 25% observed a single time. Sequenced here: PBMCs, mostly from graft donor cells, sampled 360 days after TCRalphabeta/CD19-depleted stem cell transplant. The origin of the receptors is a boy less than two years old who had a stem cell transplant for acute myeloid leukemia, so the T cells may come from the graft donor. The CDR3 runs from the conserved cysteine through the conserved F or W.

CDR3 | V
CASSSFNNEQFF | TRBV7-2
CASSLKIRREAGETQYF | TRBV7-9
CASTRGGSSYNEQFF | TRBV5-5
CSARLRGWVTRNEQFF | TRBV20-1
CASTPGQGYTGELFF | TRBV6-1
CASSKELAAAVDTQYF | TRBV5-5
CASSLSTDREGGYTF | TRBV7-8
CSAKFDRGQTYEQYF | TRBV20-1
CAISEDRGPSNEQFF | TRBV10-3
CASAFSYNEQFF | TRBV7-6
CASSYSTGAEKLFF | TRBV6-5
CASNGQGAIGDTEAFF | TRBV28
CASSFLDRRDTEAYF | TRBV28
CASSFEGGETQYF | TRBV5-1
CATSDQVRGGTGELFF | TRBV24-1
CSGGQGAEADTQYF | TRBV20-1
CASRAPGSDTEAFF | TRBV5-1
CASSFPSGGNSYEQYF | TRBV7-2
CSAQIGVVAGAGETQYF | TRBV29-1
CASSLGGANSYEQYF | TRBV5-4
CASSLEEGNTEAFF | TRBV5-1
CASSYRAPGYNEQFF | TRBV7-2
CASSPGLYYEQYF | TRBV12-3/TRBV12-4
CASSKCRGTGGYTF | TRBV21-1
CASSSPGLGNTEAFF | TRBV7-9
CASSYRDRVADTQYF | TRBV6-5
CATSRNPGLSDNEQFF | TRBV15
CASSPRTGVSFTEAFF | TRBV6-1
CSARGRLVPPGTQYF | TRBV20-1
CASSPTVPESVGELFF | TRBV4-3
CASSRVRAGPLGGELFF | TRBV7-2
CASSPQASSLQETQYF | TRBV7-2
CASSFRSGATSQETQYF | TRBV12-3/TRBV12-4
CASSSTGTALSSWETQYF | TRBV7-6
CASSYRGGAEAFF | TRBV28
CSASPRVGTEAFF | TRBV20-1
CSAPKGGVLKTQYF | TRBV20-1
CASSQDLDTQETQYF | TRBV3-1
CSAGASSLPIEKLFF | TRBV20-1
CSARDNYEQYF | TRBV20-1
CAIAGTGANVLTF | TRBV10-3
CASSSRWLAGGYNEQFF | TRBV12-3/TRBV12-4
CASSLRTGTANTGELFF | TRBV4-2
CASSERGAETQYF | TRBV2
CASSPGGWEQFF | TRBV18